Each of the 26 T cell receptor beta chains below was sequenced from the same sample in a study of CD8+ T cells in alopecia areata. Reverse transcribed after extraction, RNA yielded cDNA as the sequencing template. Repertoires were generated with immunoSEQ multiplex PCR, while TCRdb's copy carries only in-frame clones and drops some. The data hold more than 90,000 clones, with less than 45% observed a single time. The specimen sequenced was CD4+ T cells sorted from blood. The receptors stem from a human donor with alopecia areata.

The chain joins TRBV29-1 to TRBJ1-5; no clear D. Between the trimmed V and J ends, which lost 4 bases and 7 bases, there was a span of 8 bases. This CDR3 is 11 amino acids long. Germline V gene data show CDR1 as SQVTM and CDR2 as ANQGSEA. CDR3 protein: CSVVFRQPQHF. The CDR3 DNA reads TGCAGCGTTGTTTTCCGACAGCCCCAGCATTTT. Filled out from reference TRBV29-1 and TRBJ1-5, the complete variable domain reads SAVISQKPSRDICQRGTSLTIQCQVDSQVTMMFWYRQQPGQSLTLIATANQGSEATYESGFVIDKFPISRPNLTFSTLTVSNMSPEDSSIYLCSVVFRQPQHFGDGTRLSIL.

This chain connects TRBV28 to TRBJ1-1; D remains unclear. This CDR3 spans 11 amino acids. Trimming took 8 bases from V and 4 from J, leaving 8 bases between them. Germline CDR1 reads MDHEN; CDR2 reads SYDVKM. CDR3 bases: TGTGCCAGCCTCGGGCCCACTGAAGCTTTCTTT. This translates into CASLGPTEAFF.

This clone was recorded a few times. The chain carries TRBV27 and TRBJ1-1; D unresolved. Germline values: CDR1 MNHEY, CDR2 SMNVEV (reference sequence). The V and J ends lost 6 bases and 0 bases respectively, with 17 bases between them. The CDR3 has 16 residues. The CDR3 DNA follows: TGTGCCAGCAGCCTCTACGCCGACCTAATGAACACTGAAGCTTTCTTT. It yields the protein CASSLYADLMNTEAFF.

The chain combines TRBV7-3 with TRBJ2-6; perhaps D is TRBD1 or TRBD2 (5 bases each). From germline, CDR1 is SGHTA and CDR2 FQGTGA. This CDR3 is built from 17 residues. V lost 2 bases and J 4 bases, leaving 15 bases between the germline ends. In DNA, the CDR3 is TGTGCCAGCAGCTTAGTCGCAAGAGGGACGGGGGCCAACGTCCTGACTTTC. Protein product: CASSLVARGTGANVLTF.

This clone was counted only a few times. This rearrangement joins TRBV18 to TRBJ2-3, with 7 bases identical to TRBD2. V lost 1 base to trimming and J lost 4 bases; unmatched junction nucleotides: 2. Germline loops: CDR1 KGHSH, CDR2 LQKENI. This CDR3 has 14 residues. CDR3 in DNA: TGTGCCAGCTCACCACGGGAGGGGTCAGATACGCAGTATTTT. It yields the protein CASSPREGSDTQYF.

The CDR3 is CASLVRVTDTQYF. Written as DNA, the CDR3 is TGTGCCAGCCTCGTACGTGTCACAGATACGCAGTATTTT. The chain recombines TRBV2 with TRBJ2-3; D not resolved. The length of the CDR3 is 13 residues. Looked up from germline, CDR1 is SNHLY and CDR2 is FYNNEI. The V end lost 8 bases, the J end lost 2 bases, and 11 bases lay between the germline ends. Looking up the rest from reference TRBV2 and TRBJ2-3 gives the full variable domain: EPEVTQTPSHQVTQMGQEVILRCVPISNHLYFYWYRQILGQKVEFLVSFYNNEISEKSEIFDDQFSVERPDGSNFTLKIRSTKLEDSAMYFCASLVRVTDTQYFGPGTRLTVL.

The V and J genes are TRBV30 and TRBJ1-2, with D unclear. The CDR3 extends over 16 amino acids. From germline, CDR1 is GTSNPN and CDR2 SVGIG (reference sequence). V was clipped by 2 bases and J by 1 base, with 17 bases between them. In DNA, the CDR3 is TGTGCCTGGAGTCGCCGGACTGCGGGAGGTAACTATGGCTACACCTTC. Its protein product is CAWSRRTAGGNYGYTF.

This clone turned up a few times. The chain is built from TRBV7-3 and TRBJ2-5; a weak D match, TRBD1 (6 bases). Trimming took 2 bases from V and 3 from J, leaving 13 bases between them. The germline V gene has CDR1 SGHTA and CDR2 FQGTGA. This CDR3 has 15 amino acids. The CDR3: CASSLFGRGEETQYF. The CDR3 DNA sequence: TGTGCCAGCAGCTTATTCGGCAGGGGAGAAGAGACCCAGTACTTC.

The CDR3 coding sequence is TGTGCCAGCAGTTACTCTGGGGGGACGGACAATGAGCAGTTCTTC. Translated: CASSYSGGTDNEQFF. V and J are TRBV6-6 and TRBJ2-1, with D possibly TRBD2 on 6 matching bases. CDR3 length: 15 amino acids. The germline gives CDR1 MNHNY, CDR2 SVGAGI (reference sequence). V was pared by 0 bases and J by 5 bases, with 11 bases between.

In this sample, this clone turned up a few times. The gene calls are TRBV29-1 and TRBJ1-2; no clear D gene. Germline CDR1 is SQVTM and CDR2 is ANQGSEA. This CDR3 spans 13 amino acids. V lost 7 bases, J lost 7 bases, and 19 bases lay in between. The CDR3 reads CSAIGRSRGGYTF. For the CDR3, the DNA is TGCAGCGCTATCGGACGGAGCCGGGGTGGCTACACCTTC.

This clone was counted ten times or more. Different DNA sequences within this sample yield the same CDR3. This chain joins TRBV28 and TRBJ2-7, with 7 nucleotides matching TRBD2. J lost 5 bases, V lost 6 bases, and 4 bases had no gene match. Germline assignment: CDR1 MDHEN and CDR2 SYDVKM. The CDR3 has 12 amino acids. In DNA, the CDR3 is TGTGCCAGCAGCAGGACTAGGAACGAGCAGTACTTC. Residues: CASSRTRNEQYF.

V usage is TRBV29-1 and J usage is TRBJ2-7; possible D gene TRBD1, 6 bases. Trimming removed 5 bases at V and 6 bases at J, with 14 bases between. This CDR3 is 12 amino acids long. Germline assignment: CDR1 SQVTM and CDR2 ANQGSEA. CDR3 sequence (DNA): TGCAGCGTTTGGACAGCTGGAGCCGAGCAGTACTTC. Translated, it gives CSVWTAGAEQYF.

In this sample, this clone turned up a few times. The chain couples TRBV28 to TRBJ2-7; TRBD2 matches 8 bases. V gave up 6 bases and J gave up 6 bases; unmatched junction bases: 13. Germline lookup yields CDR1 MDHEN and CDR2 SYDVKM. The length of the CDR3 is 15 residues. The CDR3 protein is CASSLAGPEDGEQYF. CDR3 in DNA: TGTGCCAGCAGCTTAGCGGGACCCGAGGATGGCGAGCAGTACTTC. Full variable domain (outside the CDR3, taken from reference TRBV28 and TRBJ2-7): DVKVTQSSRYLVKRTGEKVFLECVQDMDHENMFWYRQDPGLGLRLIYFSYDVKMKEKGDIPEGYSVSREKKERFSLILESASTNQTSMYLCASSLAGPEDGEQYFGPGTRLTVT.

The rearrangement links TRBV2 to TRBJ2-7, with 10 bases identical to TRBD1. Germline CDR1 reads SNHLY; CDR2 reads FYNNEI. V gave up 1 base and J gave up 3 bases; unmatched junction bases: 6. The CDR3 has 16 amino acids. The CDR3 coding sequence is TGTGCCAGCAGTGAAGAAGGGACAGGGGATCTCTACGAGCAGTACTTC. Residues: CASSEEGTGDLYEQYF.

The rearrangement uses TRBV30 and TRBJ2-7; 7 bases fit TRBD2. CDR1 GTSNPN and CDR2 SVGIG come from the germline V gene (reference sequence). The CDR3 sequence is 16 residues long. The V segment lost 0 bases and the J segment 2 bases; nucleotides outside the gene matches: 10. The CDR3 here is CAWSVQKASGPYEQYF. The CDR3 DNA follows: TGTGCCTGGAGTGTACAAAAGGCTAGCGGACCCTACGAGCAGTACTTC.

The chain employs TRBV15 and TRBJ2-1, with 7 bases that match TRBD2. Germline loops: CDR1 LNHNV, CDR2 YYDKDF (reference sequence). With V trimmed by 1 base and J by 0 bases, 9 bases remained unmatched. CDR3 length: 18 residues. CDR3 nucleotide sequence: TGTGCCACCAGCAGAGCCCGCCGGGGCGGGAGCTCCTACAATGAGCAGTTCTTC. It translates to CATSRARRGGSSYNEQFF.

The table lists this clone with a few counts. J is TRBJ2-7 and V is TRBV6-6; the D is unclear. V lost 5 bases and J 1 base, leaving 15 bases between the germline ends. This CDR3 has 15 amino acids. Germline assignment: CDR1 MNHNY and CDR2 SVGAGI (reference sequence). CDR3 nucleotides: TGTGCCAGCAGTCGATACCGTGGATCTTCCTACGAGCAGTACTTC. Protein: CASSRYRGSSYEQYF.

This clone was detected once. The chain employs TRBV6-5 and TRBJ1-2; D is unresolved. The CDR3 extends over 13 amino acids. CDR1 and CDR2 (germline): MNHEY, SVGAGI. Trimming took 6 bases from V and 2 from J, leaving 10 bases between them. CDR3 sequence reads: CASSPTLNYGYTF. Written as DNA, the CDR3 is TGTGCCAGCAGCCCGACATTGAACTATGGCTACACCTTC.

This CDR3 reads CASSPQGQTGELFF. The DNA for the CDR3 is TGTGCCAGCAGCCCGCAGGGACAAACCGGGGAGCTGTTTTTT. The chain carries TRBV7-3 and TRBJ2-2, with TRBD1 as a possible D gene (6 bases). The V end lost 5 bases, the J end lost 5 bases, and 12 bases lay between the germline ends. The CDR3 runs to 14 residues. Germline V gene data show CDR1 as SGHTA and CDR2 as FQGTGA.

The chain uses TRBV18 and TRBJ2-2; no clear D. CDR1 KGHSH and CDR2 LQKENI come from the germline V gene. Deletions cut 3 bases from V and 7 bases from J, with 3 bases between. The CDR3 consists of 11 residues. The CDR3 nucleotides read TGTGCCAGCTCACCGGGCGGGGAGCTGTTTTTT. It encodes CASSPGGELFF.

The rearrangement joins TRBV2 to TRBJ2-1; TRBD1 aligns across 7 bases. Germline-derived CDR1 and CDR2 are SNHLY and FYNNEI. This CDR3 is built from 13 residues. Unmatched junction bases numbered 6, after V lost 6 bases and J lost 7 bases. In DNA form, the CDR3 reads TGTGCCAGCAGAAAGGACAGGAAGAATGAGCAGTTCTTC. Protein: CASRKDRKNEQFF. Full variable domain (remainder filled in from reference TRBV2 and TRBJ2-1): EPEVTQTPSHQVTQMGQEVILRCVPISNHLYFYWYRQILGQKVEFLVSFYNNEISEKSEIFDDQFSVERPDGSNFTLKIRSTKLEDSAMYFCASRKDRKNEQFFGPGTRLTVL.

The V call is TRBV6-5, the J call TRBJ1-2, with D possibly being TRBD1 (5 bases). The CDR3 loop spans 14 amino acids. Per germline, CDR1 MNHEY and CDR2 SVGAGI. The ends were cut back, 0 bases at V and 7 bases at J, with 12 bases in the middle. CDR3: CASSYSSRARGYTF. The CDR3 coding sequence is TGTGCCAGCAGTTACTCGAGCAGGGCCCGTGGCTACACCTTC.

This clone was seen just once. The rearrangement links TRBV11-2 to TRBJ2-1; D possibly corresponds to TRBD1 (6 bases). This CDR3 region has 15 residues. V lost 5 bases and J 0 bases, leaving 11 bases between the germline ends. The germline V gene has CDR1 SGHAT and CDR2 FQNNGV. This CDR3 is CASSLRTASYNEQFF. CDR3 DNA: TGTGCCAGCAGCCTACGGACAGCCTCCTACAATGAGCAGTTCTTC.

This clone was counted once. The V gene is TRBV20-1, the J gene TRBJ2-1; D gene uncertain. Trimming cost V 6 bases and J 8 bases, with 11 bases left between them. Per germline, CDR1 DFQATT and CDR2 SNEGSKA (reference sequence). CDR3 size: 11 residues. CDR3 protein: CSASQAYEQFF. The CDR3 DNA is TGCAGTGCGAGCCAGGCCTATGAGCAGTTCTTC.

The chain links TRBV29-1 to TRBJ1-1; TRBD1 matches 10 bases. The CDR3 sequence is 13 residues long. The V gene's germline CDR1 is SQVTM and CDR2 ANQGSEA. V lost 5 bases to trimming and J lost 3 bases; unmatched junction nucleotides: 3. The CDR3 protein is CSVQDRGYTEAFF. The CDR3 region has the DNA TGCAGCGTTCAGGACAGGGGGTACACTGAAGCTTTCTTT.

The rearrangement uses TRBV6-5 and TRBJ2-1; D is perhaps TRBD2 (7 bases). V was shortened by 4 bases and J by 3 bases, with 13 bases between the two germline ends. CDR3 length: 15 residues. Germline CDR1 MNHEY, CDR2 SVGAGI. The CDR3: CASSWGGGRYNEQFF. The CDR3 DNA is TGTGCCAGCAGTTGGGGAGGGGGGCGCTACAATGAGCAGTTCTTC.